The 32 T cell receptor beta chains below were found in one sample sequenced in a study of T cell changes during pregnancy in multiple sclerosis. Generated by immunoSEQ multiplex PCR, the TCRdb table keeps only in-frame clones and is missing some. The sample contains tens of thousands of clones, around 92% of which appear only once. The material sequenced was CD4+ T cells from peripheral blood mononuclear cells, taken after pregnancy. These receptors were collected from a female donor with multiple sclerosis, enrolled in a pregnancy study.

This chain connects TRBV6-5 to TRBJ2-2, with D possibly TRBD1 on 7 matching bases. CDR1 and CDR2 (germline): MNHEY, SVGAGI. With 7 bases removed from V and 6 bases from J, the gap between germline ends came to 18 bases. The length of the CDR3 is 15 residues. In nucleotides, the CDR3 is TGTGCCAGCAAGGTGACACAGGGGAGGTCCGGGGAGCTGTTTTTT. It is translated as CASKVTQGRSGELFF.

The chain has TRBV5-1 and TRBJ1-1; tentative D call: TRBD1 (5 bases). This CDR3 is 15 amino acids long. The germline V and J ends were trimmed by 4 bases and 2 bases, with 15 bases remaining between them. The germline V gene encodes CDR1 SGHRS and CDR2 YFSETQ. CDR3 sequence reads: CASSPNRMTNTEAFF. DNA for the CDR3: TGCGCCAGCAGCCCAAACAGGATGACTAACACTGAAGCTTTCTTT.

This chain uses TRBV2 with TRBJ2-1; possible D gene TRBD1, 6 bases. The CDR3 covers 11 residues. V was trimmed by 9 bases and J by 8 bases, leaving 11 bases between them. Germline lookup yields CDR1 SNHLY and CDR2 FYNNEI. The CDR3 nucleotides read TGTGCCAGTTCCAACAGGGATGAGCAGTTCTTC. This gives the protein CASSNRDEQFF. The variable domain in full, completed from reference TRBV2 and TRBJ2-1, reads EPEVTQTPSHQVTQMGQEVILRCVPISNHLYFYWYRQILGQKVEFLVSFYNNEISEKSEIFDDQFSVERPDGSNFTLKIRSTKLEDSAMYFCASSNRDEQFFGPGTRLTVL.

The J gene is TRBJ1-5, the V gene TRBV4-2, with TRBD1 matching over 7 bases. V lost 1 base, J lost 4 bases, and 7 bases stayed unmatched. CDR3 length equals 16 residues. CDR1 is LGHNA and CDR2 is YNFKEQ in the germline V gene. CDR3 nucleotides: TGTGCCAGCAGCCAAGCCGCCAGGGGGGAAAATCAGCCCCAGCATTTT. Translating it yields CASSQAARGENQPQHF.

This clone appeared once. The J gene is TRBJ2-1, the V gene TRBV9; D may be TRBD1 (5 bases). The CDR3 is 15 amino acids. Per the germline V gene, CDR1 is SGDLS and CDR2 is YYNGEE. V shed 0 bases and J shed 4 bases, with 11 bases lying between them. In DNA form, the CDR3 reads TGTGCCAGCAGCGTAGGTCAGGGTGGGTACAATGAGCAGTTCTTC. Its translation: CASSVGQGGYNEQFF.

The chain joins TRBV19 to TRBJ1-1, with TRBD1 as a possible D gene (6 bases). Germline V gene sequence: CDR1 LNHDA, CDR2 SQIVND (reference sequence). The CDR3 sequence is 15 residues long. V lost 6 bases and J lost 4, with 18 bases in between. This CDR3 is CASSRITRGGTEAFF. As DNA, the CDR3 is TGTGCCAGTAGCCGAATAACCAGGGGTGGCACTGAAGCTTTCTTT.

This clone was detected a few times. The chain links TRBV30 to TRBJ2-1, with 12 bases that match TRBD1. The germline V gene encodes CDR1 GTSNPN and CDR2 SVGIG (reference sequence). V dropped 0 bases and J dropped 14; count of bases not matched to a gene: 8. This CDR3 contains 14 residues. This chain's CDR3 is CAWSVPGTGGKEFF. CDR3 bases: TGTGCCTGGAGTGTCCCAGGGACAGGGGGCAAGGAGTTCTTC.

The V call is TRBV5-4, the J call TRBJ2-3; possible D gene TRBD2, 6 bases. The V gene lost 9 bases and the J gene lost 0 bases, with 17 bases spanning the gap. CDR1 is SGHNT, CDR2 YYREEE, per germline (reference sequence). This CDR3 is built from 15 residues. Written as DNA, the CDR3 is TGTGCCACCCGACGGGGCGGGGCTAGCACAGATACGCAGTATTTT. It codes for CATRRGGASTDTQYF.

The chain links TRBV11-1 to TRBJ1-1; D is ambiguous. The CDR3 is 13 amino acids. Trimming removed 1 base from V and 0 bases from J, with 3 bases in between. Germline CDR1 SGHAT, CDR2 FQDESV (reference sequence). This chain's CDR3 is CASSLGLNTEAFF. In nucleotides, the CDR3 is TGTGCCAGCAGCTTAGGGCTGAACACTGAAGCTTTCTTT. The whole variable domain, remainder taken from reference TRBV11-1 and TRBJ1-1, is EAEVAQSPRYKITEKSQAVAFWCDPISGHATLYWYRQILGQGPELLVQFQDESVVDDSQLPKDRFSAERLKGVDSTLKIQPAELGDSAMYLCASSLGLNTEAFFGQGTRLTVV.

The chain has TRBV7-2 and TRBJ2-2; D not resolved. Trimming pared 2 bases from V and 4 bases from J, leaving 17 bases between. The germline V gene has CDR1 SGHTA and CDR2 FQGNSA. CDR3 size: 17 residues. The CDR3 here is CASSLFVDPRSTGELFF. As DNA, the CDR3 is TGTGCCAGCAGCTTATTTGTAGACCCGAGGAGCACCGGGGAGCTGTTTTTT. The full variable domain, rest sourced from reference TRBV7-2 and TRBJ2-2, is GAGVSQSPSNKVTEKGKDVELRCDPISGHTALYWYRQSLGQGLEFLIYFQGNSAPDKSGLPSDRFSAERTGGSVSTLTIQRTQQEDSAVYLCASSLFVDPRSTGELFFGEGSRLTVL.

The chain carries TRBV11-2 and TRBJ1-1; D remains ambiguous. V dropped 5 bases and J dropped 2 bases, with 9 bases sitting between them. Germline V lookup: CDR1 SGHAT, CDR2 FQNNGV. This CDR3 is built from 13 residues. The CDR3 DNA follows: TGTGCCAGCAGCCCCGGGGTTAACACTGAAGCTTTCTTT. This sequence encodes CASSPGVNTEAFF.

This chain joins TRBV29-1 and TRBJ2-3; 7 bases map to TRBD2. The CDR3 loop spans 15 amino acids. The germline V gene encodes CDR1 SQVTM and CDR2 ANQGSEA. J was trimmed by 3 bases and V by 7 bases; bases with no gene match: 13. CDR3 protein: CSGGGGSGSTDTQYF. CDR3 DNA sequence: TGCAGCGGGGGGGGAGGTAGCGGCTCTACAGATACGCAGTATTTT.

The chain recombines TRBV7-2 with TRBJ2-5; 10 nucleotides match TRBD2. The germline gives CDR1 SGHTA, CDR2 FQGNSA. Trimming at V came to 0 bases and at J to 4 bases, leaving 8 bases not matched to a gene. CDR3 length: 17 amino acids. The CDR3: CASSLALSGGAGETQYF. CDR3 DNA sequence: TGTGCCAGCAGCTTAGCGCTGAGCGGGGGGGCAGGAGAGACCCAGTACTTC. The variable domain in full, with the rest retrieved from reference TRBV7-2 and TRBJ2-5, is GAGVSQSPSNKVTEKGKDVELRCDPISGHTALYWYRQSLGQGLEFLIYFQGNSAPDKSGLPSDRFSAERTGGSVSTLTIQRTQQEDSAVYLCASSLALSGGAGETQYFGPGTRLLVL.

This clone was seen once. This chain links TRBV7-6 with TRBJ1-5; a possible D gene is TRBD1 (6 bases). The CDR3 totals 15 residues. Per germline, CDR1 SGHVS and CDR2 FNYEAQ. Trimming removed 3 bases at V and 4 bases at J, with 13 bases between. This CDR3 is CASSFLRGLNQPQHF. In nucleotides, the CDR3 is TGTGCCAGCAGCTTCCTCAGGGGTCTAAATCAGCCCCAGCATTTT. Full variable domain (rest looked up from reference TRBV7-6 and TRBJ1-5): GAGVSQSPRYKVTKRGQDVALRCDPISGHVSLYWYRQALGQGPEFLTYFNYEAQQDKSGLPNDRFSAERPEGSISTLTIQRTEQRDSAMYRCASSFLRGLNQPQHFGDGTRLSIL.

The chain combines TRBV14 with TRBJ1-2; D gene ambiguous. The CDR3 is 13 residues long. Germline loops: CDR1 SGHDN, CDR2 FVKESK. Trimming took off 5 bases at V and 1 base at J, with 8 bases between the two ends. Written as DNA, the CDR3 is TGTGCCAGCAGCGGCGGGTATAACTATGGCTACACCTTC. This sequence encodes CASSGGYNYGYTF.

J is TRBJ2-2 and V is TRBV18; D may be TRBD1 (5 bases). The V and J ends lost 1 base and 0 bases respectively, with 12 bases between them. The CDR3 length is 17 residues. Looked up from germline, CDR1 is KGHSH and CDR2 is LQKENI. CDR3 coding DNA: TGTGCCAGCTCACCACTGACAGCACCCTCGAACACCGGGGAGCTGTTTTTT. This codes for CASSPLTAPSNTGELFF.

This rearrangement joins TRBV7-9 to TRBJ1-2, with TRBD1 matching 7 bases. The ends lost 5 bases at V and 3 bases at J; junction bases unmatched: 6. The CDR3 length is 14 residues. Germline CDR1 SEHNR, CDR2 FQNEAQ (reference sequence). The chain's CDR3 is CASSGGGTYYGYTF. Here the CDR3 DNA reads TGTGCCAGCAGCGGAGGGGGCACCTACTATGGCTACACCTTC.

The CDR3 nucleotides read TGTGCCAGCAGCCGGATGGGGTTGCAGGGGGCAGAAGGCTACACCTTC. Translated, it gives CASSRMGLQGAEGYTF. The chain recombines TRBV5-4 with TRBJ1-2, with TRBD1 matching over 8 bases. J gave up 8 bases and V 4 bases, and 16 bases lay outside the gene matches. Germline CDR1 and CDR2: SGHNT and YYREEE (reference sequence). This CDR3 has 16 residues.

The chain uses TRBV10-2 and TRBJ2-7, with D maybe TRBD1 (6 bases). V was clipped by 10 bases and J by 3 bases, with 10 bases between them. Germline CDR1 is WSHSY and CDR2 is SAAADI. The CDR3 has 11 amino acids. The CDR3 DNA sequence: TGCGCCACGTTACAGGGCTACGAGCAGTACTTC. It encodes CATLQGYEQYF.

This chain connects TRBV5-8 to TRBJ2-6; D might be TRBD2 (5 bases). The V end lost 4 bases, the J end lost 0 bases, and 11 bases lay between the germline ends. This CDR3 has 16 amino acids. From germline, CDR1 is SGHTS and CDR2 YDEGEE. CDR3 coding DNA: TGTGCCAGCAGCCCGGGGAGAGTCTCTGGGGCCAACGTCCTGACTTTC. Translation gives CASSPGRVSGANVLTF.

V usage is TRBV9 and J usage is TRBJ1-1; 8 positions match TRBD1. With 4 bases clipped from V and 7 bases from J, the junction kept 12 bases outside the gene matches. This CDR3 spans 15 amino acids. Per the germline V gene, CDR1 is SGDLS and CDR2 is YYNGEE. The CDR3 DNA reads TGTGCCAGCAGCTTCCCCGGGACAGGCGAACGTGAAGCTTTCTTT. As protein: CASSFPGTGEREAFF.

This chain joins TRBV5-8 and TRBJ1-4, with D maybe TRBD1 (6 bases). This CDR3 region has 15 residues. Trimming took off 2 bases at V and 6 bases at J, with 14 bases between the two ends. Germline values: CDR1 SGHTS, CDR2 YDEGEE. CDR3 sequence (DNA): TGTGCCAGCAGCTTTTGGGGCAGGGGTGATGAAAAACTGTTTTTT. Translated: CASSFWGRGDEKLFF.

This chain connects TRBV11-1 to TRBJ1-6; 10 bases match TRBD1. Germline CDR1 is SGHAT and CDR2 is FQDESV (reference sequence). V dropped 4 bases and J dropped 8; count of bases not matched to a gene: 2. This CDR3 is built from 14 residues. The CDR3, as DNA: TGTGCCAGCAGCTGGGACAGGGGCTATTCACCCCTCCACTTT. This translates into CASSWDRGYSPLHF.

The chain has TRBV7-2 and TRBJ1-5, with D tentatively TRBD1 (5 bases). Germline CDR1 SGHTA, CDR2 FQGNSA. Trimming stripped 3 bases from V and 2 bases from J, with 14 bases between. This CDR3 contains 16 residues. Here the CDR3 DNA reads TGTGCCAGCAGCTTGACCGCCACAGGAGGCAATCAGCCCCAGCATTTT. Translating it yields CASSLTATGGNQPQHF.

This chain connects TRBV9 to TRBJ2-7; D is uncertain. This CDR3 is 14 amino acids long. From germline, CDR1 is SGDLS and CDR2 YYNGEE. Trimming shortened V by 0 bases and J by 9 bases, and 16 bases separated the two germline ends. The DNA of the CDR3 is TGTGCCAGCAGCGTAGTAGGTCTCTCCCCGGGGCAGTACTTC. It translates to CASSVVGLSPGQYF.

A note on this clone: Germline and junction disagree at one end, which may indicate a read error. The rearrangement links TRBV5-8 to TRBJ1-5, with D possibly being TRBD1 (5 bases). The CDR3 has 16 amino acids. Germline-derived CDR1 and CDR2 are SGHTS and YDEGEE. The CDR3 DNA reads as TGTGCCAGCAGCTCCCTCCAAGGGGTGAGCAATCAGCCCCAGCACTTT. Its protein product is CASSSLQGVSNQPQHF.

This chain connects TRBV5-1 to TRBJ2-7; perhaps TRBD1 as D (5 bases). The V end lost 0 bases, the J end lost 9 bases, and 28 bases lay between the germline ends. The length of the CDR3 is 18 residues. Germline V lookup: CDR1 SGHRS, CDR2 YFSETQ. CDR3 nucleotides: TGCGCCAGCAGCTTGGGTCATGGCCTCGGGTTGGGGCGGAAAGGGCAGTACTTC. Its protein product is CASSLGHGLGLGRKGQYF.

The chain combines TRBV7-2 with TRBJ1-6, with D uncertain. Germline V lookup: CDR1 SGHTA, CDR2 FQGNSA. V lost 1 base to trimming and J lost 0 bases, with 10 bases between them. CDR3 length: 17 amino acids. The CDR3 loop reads CASSLVGGSSYNSPLHF. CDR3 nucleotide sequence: TGTGCCAGCAGCTTAGTTGGCGGGAGCTCCTATAATTCACCCCTCCACTTT.

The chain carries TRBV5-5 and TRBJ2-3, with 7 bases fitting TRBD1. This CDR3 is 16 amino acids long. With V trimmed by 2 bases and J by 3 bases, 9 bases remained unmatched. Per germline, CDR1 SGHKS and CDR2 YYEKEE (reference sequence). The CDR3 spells CASSFSRGRGTDTQYF. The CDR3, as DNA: TGTGCCAGCAGCTTCAGCAGGGGCAGGGGGACAGATACGCAGTATTTT.

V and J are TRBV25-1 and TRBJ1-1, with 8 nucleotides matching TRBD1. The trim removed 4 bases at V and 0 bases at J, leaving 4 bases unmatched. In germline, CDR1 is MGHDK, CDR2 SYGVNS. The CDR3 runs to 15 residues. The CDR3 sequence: CASSATGELNTEAFF. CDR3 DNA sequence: TGTGCCAGCAGTGCGACAGGGGAGTTGAACACTGAAGCTTTCTTT.

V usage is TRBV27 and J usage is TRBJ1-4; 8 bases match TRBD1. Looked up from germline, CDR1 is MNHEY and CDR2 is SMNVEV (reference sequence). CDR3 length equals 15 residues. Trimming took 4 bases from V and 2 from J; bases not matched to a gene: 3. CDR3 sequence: CASSYRQGTNEKLFF. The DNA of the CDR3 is TGTGCCAGCAGTTACCGACAGGGGACTAATGAAAAACTGTTTTTT.

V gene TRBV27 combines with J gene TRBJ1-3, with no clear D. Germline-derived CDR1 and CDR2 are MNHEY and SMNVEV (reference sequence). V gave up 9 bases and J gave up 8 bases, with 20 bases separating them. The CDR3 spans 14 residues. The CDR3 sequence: CASPPGSSVHTIYF. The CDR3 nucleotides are TGTGCCAGTCCCCCCGGGTCCTCGGTGCACACCATATATTTT.